These 7 T cell receptor beta chains were sequenced from one sample in a study of CD4 T cells in relation to SARS-CoV-2 and coronaviruses (dated by TCRdb to about 2021). These receptors have no identified antigens. CD4+ T cells from unexposed donors were collected before the COVID-19 pandemic (2011-2018). Following 10 days of culture, the EasySep CD4+ T cell isolation kit was used to isolate CD4+ T cells. Receptor amplification or capture employed the immunoSEQ multiplex PCR assay. Imported from immuneACCESS, the table was reduced by TCRdb to in-frame sequences with V and J called. These copies leave out some clones; in studies compared against another copy, an unresolved V gene accounts for under half, and the cause of the remainder is not known. This sample is represented by about 26,000 clones; roughly 73% of them were singletons. Roughly a fifth of the sample comes from the top ten. Sequences were obtained from CD4+ T cells from PBMCs, cultured in vitro. All receptors come from a human donor in good health.

V gene TRBV29-1 combines with J gene TRBJ2-5, with D perhaps TRBD2 (6 bases). The CDR3 is 12 residues long. V was clipped by 3 bases and J by 5 bases, with 10 bases between them. Germline CDR1 SQVTM, CDR2 ANQGSEA. The CDR3 DNA is TGCAGCGTTGAGCGGGAATCGGAGACCCAGTACTTC. Translated, it gives CSVERESETQYF.

The chain uses TRBV5-1 and TRBJ2-1, with TRBD1 identical over 9 bases. The V and J ends lost 0 bases and 5 bases, in that order; junction bases with no gene match: 12. The CDR3 is 18 residues long. Germline V lookup: CDR1 SGHRS, CDR2 YFSETQ. The DNA of the CDR3 is TGCGCCAGCAGCTTGGGTGTAGGATGGGACAGGGAGAACAATGAGCAGTTCTTC. This gives the protein CASSLGVGWDRENNEQFF.

V and J are TRBV2 and TRBJ2-1; D remains ambiguous. Germline values: CDR1 SNHLY, CDR2 FYNNEI. The V end was cut by 7 bases, the J end by 0 bases, with 7 bases between. This CDR3 region has 13 residues. CDR3 protein: CASTYGSYNEQFF. DNA of the CDR3: TGTGCCAGCACCTACGGCTCCTACAATGAGCAGTTCTTC.

CDR3 DNA: TGTGCCAGCAGCCTCCCACGCCCCCCAATTACCTACGAGCAGTACTTC. Translation: CASSLPRPPITYEQYF. The chain joins TRBV7-2 to TRBJ2-7; D is ambiguous. V was pared by 5 bases and J by 2 bases, with 19 bases between. CDR3 length equals 16 residues. The germline gives CDR1 SGHTA, CDR2 FQGNSA.

The chain carries TRBV2 and TRBJ2-3, with D uncertain. The V end lost 8 bases, the J end lost 7 bases, and 10 bases lay between the germline ends. This CDR3 has 11 residues. Germline V lookup: CDR1 SNHLY, CDR2 FYNNEI. The DNA for the CDR3 is TGTGCCAGCCGCCCGGAAAATACGCAGTATTTT. Translated, it gives CASRPENTQYF.

The chain carries TRBV9 and TRBJ2-5; 9 nucleotides line up with TRBD1. The CDR3 sequence is 16 residues long. Trimming removed 3 bases from V and 4 bases from J; junction bases left unmatched: 10. Germline CDR1 is SGDLS and CDR2 is YYNGEE. The CDR3 sequence: CASSANIQGAGETQYF. DNA of the CDR3: TGTGCCAGCAGCGCGAATATACAGGGGGCAGGAGAGACCCAGTACTTC.

The genes are TRBV30 and TRBJ1-2; the D gene is possibly TRBD1 (5 bases). The CDR3 length is 14 residues. Looked up from germline, CDR1 is GTSNPN and CDR2 is SVGIG (reference sequence). Trimming stripped 2 bases from V and 7 bases from J, with 17 bases between. In DNA form, the CDR3 reads TGTGCCTGGAGTCAGAAACAGGCGGACGGTGGCTACACCTTC. Protein: CAWSQKQADGGYTF.